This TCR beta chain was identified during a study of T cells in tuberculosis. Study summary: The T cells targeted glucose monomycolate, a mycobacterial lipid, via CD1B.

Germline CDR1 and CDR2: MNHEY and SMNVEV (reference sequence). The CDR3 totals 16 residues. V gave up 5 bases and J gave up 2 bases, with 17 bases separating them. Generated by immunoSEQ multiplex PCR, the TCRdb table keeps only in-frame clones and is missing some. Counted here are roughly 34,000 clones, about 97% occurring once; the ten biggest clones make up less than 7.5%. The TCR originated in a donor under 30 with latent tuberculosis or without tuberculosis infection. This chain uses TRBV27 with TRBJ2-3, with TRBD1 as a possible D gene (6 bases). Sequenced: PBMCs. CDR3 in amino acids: CASSPIWGRVTDTQYF. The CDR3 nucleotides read TGTGCCAGCAGTCCGATATGGGGGCGGGTCACAGATACGCAGTATTTT.